The T cell receptor beta chain under discussion was sequenced for a study of blood T cell repertoires in COVID-19. V gave up 4 bases and J gave up 0 bases, with 6 bases separating them. The CDR3 has 13 residues. The germline CDR1 and CDR2 sequences are SGHTA and FQGTGA. Here immunoSEQ multiplex PCR was the method, and the copy in TCRdb shows in-frame clones only, minus some. The sample contains about 290,000 clones, about 82% of which appear only once. This TCR derives from a woman aged 45-65 years with active or convalescent COVID-19. What was sequenced was peripheral blood. The chain carries TRBV7-3 and TRBJ1-1; D unclear. The CDR3 nucleotides read TGTGCCAGCAGCTCCTCGGTGAACACTGAAGCTTTCTTT. It encodes CASSSSVNTEAFF. Full variable domain (remainder filled in from reference TRBV7-3 and TRBJ1-1): GAGVSQTPSNKVTEKGKYVELRCDPISGHTALYWYRQSLGQGPEFLIYFQGTGAADDSGLPNDRFFAVRPEGSVSTLKIQRTERGDSAVYLCASSSSVNTEAFFGQGTRLTVV.